This is a list of T cell receptor beta chains from one sample in a study of blood T cell repertoires in COVID-19. Data came from immunoSEQ multiplex PCR; TCRdb stores just in-frame clones and leaves some out. Among 150,000 to 200,000 clones listed, more than 80% were seen once. The source material was peripheral blood. The receptors here all came from a middle-aged woman with COVID-19, enrolled during active disease. Each CDR3 is given with its conserved first and last residue. The D gene is left open where the match is weak. Clone size is shown for a subset of rows, as once, few, many or a class of expanded clone.

V gene,D gene,clone size,J gene,CDR3 protein,CDR3 DNA
TRBV29-1,NA,once,TRBJ1-2,CSVEAGYPTANYGYTF,TGCAGCGTTGAAGCCGGTTACCCGACAGCTAACTATGGCTACACCTTC
TRBV7-9,NA,few,TRBJ1-1,CASSYGGARNTEAFF,TGTGCCAGCAGCTACGGGGGGGCGCGAAACACTGAAGCTTTCTTT
TRBV3-1/TRBV3-2,NA,once,TRBJ2-5,CASSRLKEGQYF,TGTGCCAGCAGCCGCCTAAAGGAGGGCCAGTACTTC
TRBV30,NA,NA,TRBJ2-3,CAWTIIPSRGKTDTQYF,TGTGCCTGGACCATAATCCCGTCTAGGGGGAAGACAGATACGCAGTATTTT
TRBV12-3/TRBV12-4,TRBD1,NA,TRBJ1-2,CASSDPGGYGYTF,TGTGCCAGCAGTGATCCAGGGGGCTATGGCTACACCTTC
TRBV19,NA,once,TRBJ1-5,CASSPQGGGNQPQHF,TGTGCCAGTAGTCCACAGGGTGGTGGCAATCAGCCCCAGCATTTT
TRBV7-8,NA,once,TRBJ2-5,CASSQRVHPQETQYF,TGTGCCAGCAGCCAAAGAGTCCACCCCCAAGAGACCCAGTACTTC
TRBV19,TRBD1,NA,TRBJ1-5,CASSKQGANQPQHF,TGTGCCAGTAGTAAACAGGGGGCGAATCAGCCCCAGCATTTT
TRBV14,TRBD2,few,TRBJ2-1,CASSQVGRQNNEQFF,TGTGCCAGCAGCCAAGTCGGGAGGCAGAACAATGAGCAGTTCTTC
TRBV6-5,TRBD1,NA,TRBJ2-2,CASSYRGGANTGELFF,TGTGCCAGCAGTTACAGAGGGGGCGCGAACACCGGGGAGCTGTTTTTT
TRBV10-3,NA,NA,TRBJ1-5,CAIAVSRSNQPQHF,TGTGCCATCGCGGTTTCACGTAGCAATCAGCCCCAGCATTTT
TRBV11-3,TRBD1,NA,TRBJ2-1,CASSRAGTEYNEQFF,TGTGCCAGCAGCAGAGCCGGGACAGAATACAATGAGCAGTTCTTC
TRBV19,NA,NA,TRBJ1-2,CASSILGGNGYTF,TGTGCCAGTAGTATATTGGGCGGGAATGGCTACACCTTC
TRBV3-1/TRBV3-2,NA,NA,TRBJ2-7,CASSPSGSYEQYF,TGTGCCAGCAGCCCATCCGGCTCCTACGAGCAGTACTTC
TRBV19,NA,NA,TRBJ2-5,CASSMSGETQYF,TGTGCCAGTAGTATGTCAGGAGAGACCCAGTACTTC
TRBV11-2,TRBD2,NA,TRBJ2-1,CASSPGTSINEQFF,TGTGCCAGCAGCCCCGGGACTAGCATTAATGAGCAGTTCTTC
TRBV5-1,NA,NA,TRBJ1-2,CASSLRRNYGYTF,TGCGCCAGCAGCTTGCGGAGGAACTATGGCTACACCTTC
TRBV6-5,TRBD1,NA,TRBJ1-1,CASGTGGYTEAFF,TGTGCCAGCGGGACAGGGGGTTACACTGAAGCTTTCTTT
TRBV6-6,TRBD2,few,TRBJ2-5,CASSPLGERGQETQYF,TGTGCCAGCAGTCCCCTTGGGGAGCGGGGGCAAGAGACCCAGTACTTC
TRBV3-1/TRBV3-2,NA,NA,TRBJ1-2,CASSRGGADRYTF,TGTGCCAGCAGCCGTGGAGGTGCGGATCGCTACACCTTC
TRBV5-5,NA,NA,TRBJ1-2,CASSLVGVSDYGYTF,TGTGCCAGCAGCTTGGTCGGGGTTTCGGACTATGGCTACACCTTC
TRBV6-5,NA,NA,TRBJ1-6,CASSYSTRGYNSPLHF,TGTGCCAGCAGTTACTCGACCAGGGGTTATAATTCACCCCTCCACTTT
TRBV19,NA,NA,TRBJ2-1,CASRPWGLADIYNEQFF,TGTGCCAGTAGACCCTGGGGGCTAGCGGACATATACAATGAGCAGTTCTTC
TRBV10-2,NA,NA,TRBJ1-1,CASSHRTEAFF,TGCGCCAGCAGCCACAGGACTGAAGCTTTCTTT
TRBV5-5,NA,NA,TRBJ1-3,CASNFPHAGNTIYF,TGTGCCAGCAACTTCCCCCATGCTGGAAACACCATATATTTT
TRBV9,NA,NA,TRBJ1-1,CASSVGISENTEAFF,TGTGCCAGCAGCGTAGGTATCAGCGAGAACACTGAAGCTTTCTTT
TRBV29-1,NA,NA,TRBJ2-1,CSVDRSSSYNEQFF,TGCAGCGTTGATCGGTCAAGCTCCTACAATGAGCAGTTCTTC
TRBV2,TRBD1,NA,TRBJ1-2,CASSRGRKDGYTF,TGTGCCAGCAGCAGGGGGCGGAAGGATGGCTACACCTTC